This entry features one TCR beta chain sequence. Assay: immunoSEQ multiplex PCR; the TCRdb copy retains only in-frame clones and omits some. The sample consists of approximately 210,000 clones, about 86% of them appearing once. CDR1 and CDR2 from the germline V gene are MNHEY and SMNVEV (reference sequence). The length of the CDR3 is 14 residues. V was cut by 3 bases and J by 0 bases, with 8 bases left in between. These data originate in a study of blood T cell repertoires in COVID-19. The specimen was PBMCs or T cells enriched from blood (not recorded which). The chain employs TRBV27 and TRBJ1-2; D uncertain. This receptor was identified in a woman between 45 and 60 years old with acute COVID-19. CDR3 protein: CASSFTRTNYGYTF. The CDR3 DNA is TGTGCCAGCAGTTTTACGCGGACTAACTATGGCTACACCTTC.